The next 23 T cell receptor beta chains were all read from a single sample in a study of PD-L1 blockade in urothelial cancer. The repertoire was sequenced with immunoSEQ multiplex PCR; TCRdb's copy has only in-frame clones and lacks some. The table records under 70,000 clones, roughly 86% of them present only once. The time point denotes: peripheral blood 6 weeks after treatment start. The source was PBMCs, collected around atezolizumab (anti-PD-L1) treatment. The receptors shown here come from a man aged 55 to 70 with urothelial cancer.

The V gene is TRBV28, the J gene TRBJ1-5, with a possible D match to TRBD1 (6 bases). Trimming shortened V by 6 bases and J by 6 bases, and 15 bases separated the two germline ends. This CDR3 has 14 residues. Per germline, CDR1 MDHEN and CDR2 SYDVKM. The CDR3 protein is CASSHNRVLQPQHF. The CDR3, as DNA: TGTGCCAGCAGCCACAACAGGGTACTTCAGCCCCAGCATTTT.

The J gene is TRBJ2-7, the V gene TRBV2; the match to TRBD2 covers 8 bases. Germline CDR1 is SNHLY and CDR2 is FYNNEI. The CDR3 has 15 residues. V dropped 0 bases and J dropped 5; count of bases not matched to a gene: 6. The DNA for the CDR3 is TGTGCCAGCAGTGAAGCGCGGGGGGTCGGCAACGAGCAGTACTTC. This translates into CASSEARGVGNEQYF.

This clone has just a few counts. This chain connects TRBV15 to TRBJ2-7; 8 bases line up with TRBD1. V was clipped by 0 bases and J by 5 bases; unmatched bases: 3. Germline values: CDR1 LNHNV, CDR2 YYDKDF (reference sequence). The CDR3 length is 14 residues. The CDR3 DNA follows: TGTGCCACCAGCAGAGACAGGGGGCAGGACGAGCAGTACTTC. Protein sequence: CATSRDRGQDEQYF. Complete variable domain (other parts from reference TRBV15 and TRBJ2-7): DAMVIQNPRYQVTQFGKPVTLSCSQTLNHNVMYWYQQKSSQAPKLLFHYYDKDFNNEADTPDNFQSRRPNTSFCFLDIRSPGLGDTAMYLCATSRDRGQDEQYFGPGTRLTVT.

This chain joins TRBV28 and TRBJ2-7, with TRBD2 matching 11 bases. The trim removed 7 bases at V and 0 bases at J, leaving 11 bases unmatched. The CDR3 totals 17 residues. Germline-derived CDR1 and CDR2 are MDHEN and SYDVKM. The CDR3 is CASISTGLAASSYEQYF. The CDR3 DNA is TGTGCCAGCATAAGTACGGGACTAGCGGCGAGCTCCTACGAGCAGTACTTC.

The rearrangement uses TRBV7-8 and TRBJ1-1; the D gene is possibly TRBD1 (5 bases). The length of the CDR3 is 17 residues. The V end lost 1 base, the J end lost 0 bases, and 15 bases lay between the germline ends. Germline V lookup: CDR1 SGHVS, CDR2 FQNEAQ. The CDR3 DNA sequence: TGTGCCAGCAGCTTAGAGAGGAGCTCAGGGATGAACACTGAAGCTTTCTTT. Protein product: CASSLERSSGMNTEAFF.

The chain couples TRBV10-1 to TRBJ1-1; no clear D. CDR1 and CDR2 (germline): WNHNN, SYGVQD (reference sequence). Trimming shortened V by 2 bases and J by 11 bases, and 12 bases separated the two germline ends. The CDR3 is made up of 12 amino acids. In DNA form, the CDR3 reads TGCGCCAGCAGTGAGAGCGGGAAGATGGCTTTCTTT. It is translated as CASSESGKMAFF.

This chain connects TRBV30 to TRBJ2-7; 7 bases agree with TRBD2. Germline V gives CDR1 GTSNPN, CDR2 SVGIG (reference sequence). The length of the CDR3 is 15 residues. V was pared by 0 bases and J by 8 bases, with 13 bases of the junction left unmatched. CDR3 amino acids: CAWSVGLADLWQQYF. Written as DNA, the CDR3 is TGTGCCTGGAGTGTGGGTCTAGCGGACCTTTGGCAGCAGTACTTC.

The J gene is TRBJ2-2, the V gene TRBV5-1; TRBD2 matches 8 bases. The CDR3 has 16 amino acids. Germline assignment: CDR1 SGHRS and CDR2 YFSETQ. The J segment lost 4 bases and the V segment lost 3 bases, leaving 8 bases of the junction unmatched. Written as DNA, the CDR3 is TGCGCCAGCAGCTGGGGGACTAGTCTACTCACCGGGGAGCTGTTTTTT. Translated, it gives CASSWGTSLLTGELFF.

This CDR3 reads CASSRLAARQETQYF. CDR3 nucleotides: TGTGCCAGCAGTAGACTAGCGGCCCGCCAAGAGACCCAGTACTTC. The V gene is TRBV2, the J gene TRBJ2-5; 9 nucleotides align to TRBD2. V gave up 5 bases and J gave up 1 base; unmatched junction bases: 5. Per germline, CDR1 SNHLY and CDR2 FYNNEI. This CDR3 contains 15 residues.

The rearrangement joins TRBV4-1 to TRBJ2-5, with D possibly TRBD1 on 6 matching bases. The V gene's germline CDR1 is MGHRA and CDR2 YSYEKL. Trimming shortened V by 2 bases and J by 2 bases, and 18 bases separated the two germline ends. The CDR3 covers 17 residues. The CDR3 nucleotides read TGCGCCAGCAGCCAACGACCCTCAACTGGACAGCAAGAGACCCAGTACTTC. Its translation: CASSQRPSTGQQETQYF.

This clone was seen a single time. The rearrangement uses TRBV7-3 and TRBJ2-2; 14 bases match TRBD2. The trim removed 5 bases at V and 7 bases at J, leaving 6 bases unmatched. CDR1 and CDR2 (germline): SGHTA, FQGTGA. The CDR3 is 16 amino acids. As DNA, the CDR3 is TGTGCCAGCAGCGCGACCGGGACTAGCGGGAGCGGGGAGCTGTTTTTT. This sequence encodes CASSATGTSGSGELFF.

The rearrangement joins TRBV14 to TRBJ2-1; D is uncertain. There are 15 residues in the CDR3. V was pared by 0 bases and J by 8 bases, with 14 bases between. Germline values: CDR1 SGHDN, CDR2 FVKESK. The chain's CDR3 is CASSQDFRFHHEQFF. DNA of the CDR3: TGTGCCAGCAGCCAAGATTTCCGGTTTCACCATGAGCAGTTCTTC. Complete variable domain (other parts from reference TRBV14 and TRBJ2-1): EAGVTQFPSHSVIEKGQTVTLRCDPISGHDNLYWYRRVMGKEIKFLLHFVKESKQDESGMPNNRFLAERTGGTYSTLKVQPAELEDSGVYFCASSQDFRFHHEQFFGPGTRLTVL.

This chain uses TRBV4-1 with TRBJ1-1; TRBD1 matches at 7 bases. CDR3 size: 15 residues. CDR1 is MGHRA and CDR2 is YSYEKL in the germline V gene. V shed 1 base and J 5 bases; nucleotides not matched to a gene: 7. The CDR3 region has the DNA TGCGCCAGCAGCCAAGGACAGACAGGGTTTACTGAAGCTTTCTTT. Its protein is CASSQGQTGFTEAFF.

This rearrangement joins TRBV28 to TRBJ1-1, with TRBD1 identical over 9 bases. This CDR3 contains 14 residues. V shed 7 bases and J 3 bases; nucleotides not matched to a gene: 6. Germline V CDR1 and CDR2: MDHEN, SYDVKM. The CDR3 loop reads CASIVQGADTEAFF. In DNA, the CDR3 is TGTGCCAGCATCGTACAGGGGGCGGACACTGAAGCTTTCTTT.

This chain connects TRBV9 to TRBJ2-1; tentatively, D is TRBD2 (6 bases). Between the trimmed V and J ends, which lost 0 bases and 4 bases, there was a span of 11 bases. The V gene's germline CDR1 is SGDLS and CDR2 YYNGEE. The CDR3 is 15 amino acids. As DNA, the CDR3 is TGTGCCAGCAGCGTAGAGTTGGGGGGTTACAATGAGCAGTTCTTC. It codes for CASSVELGGYNEQFF.

The table lists this clone with a count of one. The V gene is TRBV4-1, the J gene TRBJ2-5; tentative D call: TRBD1 (6 bases). Germline assignment: CDR1 MGHRA and CDR2 YSYEKL. The length of the CDR3 is 18 residues. Trimming left V 0 bases short and J 4 bases short, with 21 bases between. The CDR3 region has the DNA TGCGCCAGCAGCCAAGATCCAGGGGATAGGCTTGGAGTAGAGACCCAGTACTTC. This encodes CASSQDPGDRLGVETQYF.

This clone was seen a few times. This rearrangement joins TRBV4-2 to TRBJ1-2; 7 nucleotides line up with TRBD1. This CDR3 has 15 residues. After removal of 5 bases from V and 8 bases from J, the junction contained 14 bases not matched to a gene. From germline, CDR1 is LGHNA and CDR2 YNFKEQ. Here the CDR3 DNA reads TGTGCCAGCAGCGTAGAACAGGGGCTCAGGTCCGGCTACACCTTC. This gives the protein CASSVEQGLRSGYTF.

This chain joins TRBV7-9 and TRBJ2-7; D is possibly TRBD1 (7 bases). Looked up from germline, CDR1 is SEHNR and CDR2 is FQNEAQ (reference sequence). V lost 2 bases, J lost 2 bases, and 13 bases lay in between. There are 15 residues in the CDR3. CDR3 protein: CASSLTRDSTYEQYF. The CDR3 DNA reads TGTGCCAGCAGCTTAACGCGGGACAGTACCTACGAGCAGTACTTC. The full variable domain, with the rest looked up from reference TRBV7-9 and TRBJ2-7, is DTGVSQNPRHKITKRGQNVTFRCDPISEHNRLYWYRQTLGQGPEFLTYFQNEAQLEKSRLLSDRFSAERPKGSFSTLEIQRTEQGDSAMYLCASSLTRDSTYEQYFGPGTRLTVT.

The chain employs TRBV7-2 and TRBJ2-7; TRBD2 aligns across 9 bases. The CDR3 has 16 amino acids. Germline CDR1 reads SGHTA; CDR2 reads FQGNSA. V shed 1 base, J shed 4 bases, and the junction held 8 bases outside the gene matches. In DNA form, the CDR3 reads TGTGCCAGCAGCTTAGGGCCTAGCGGGATGGGGTACGAGCAGTACTTC. Protein: CASSLGPSGMGYEQYF. The complete variable domain, with remaining parts taken from reference TRBV7-2 and TRBJ2-7, reads GAGVSQSPSNKVTEKGKDVELRCDPISGHTALYWYRQSLGQGLEFLIYFQGNSAPDKSGLPSDRFSAERTGGSVSTLTIQRTQQEDSAVYLCASSLGPSGMGYEQYFGPGTRLTVT.

The chain employs TRBV9 and TRBJ1-5; 7 bases fit TRBD1. The V gene end was trimmed by 4 bases and the J gene end by 0 bases; junction bases not matched to a gene: 1. The CDR3 length is 14 residues. Germline V gene lookup returns CDR1 SGDLS and CDR2 YYNGEE. The CDR3 region has the DNA TGTGCCAGCAGCTCAGGGGGTAGCAATCAGCCCCAGCATTTT. It specifies CASSSGGSNQPQHF.

The V gene is TRBV27, the J gene TRBJ1-1, with D uncertain. Deletions cut 3 bases from V and 0 bases from J, with 11 bases between. The CDR3 is made up of 15 amino acids. Germline assignment: CDR1 MNHEY and CDR2 SMNVEV (reference sequence). CDR3 region: CASSFRGGMNTEAFF. The CDR3 region has the DNA TGTGCCAGCAGTTTTCGGGGTGGCATGAACACTGAAGCTTTCTTT.

The chain joins TRBV15 to TRBJ1-2; D is undetermined. In germline, CDR1 is LNHNV, CDR2 YYDKDF (reference sequence). The germline V and J ends were trimmed by 3 bases and 6 bases, with 20 bases remaining between them. The CDR3 runs to 16 residues. Here the CDR3 reads CATSSGDNAGFDGYTF. The CDR3 region has the DNA TGTGCCACCAGCAGCGGAGACAACGCGGGTTTCGATGGCTACACCTTC.

V is TRBV28 and J is TRBJ2-3; D unresolved. The CDR3 covers 14 residues. Germline CDR1 and CDR2: MDHEN and SYDVKM. V shed 5 bases and J shed 4 bases, with 13 bases lying between them. The CDR3 is CASSPLIGSDTQYF. The CDR3 region has the DNA TGTGCCAGCAGTCCTTTAATTGGCTCAGATACGCAGTATTTT.